What follows describes a single T cell receptor (beta chain). Its antigen is still unknown. This record comes from a study of Graves' ophthalmopathy and Graves' hyperthyroidism. Study findings and constraints: Cross-validated, the 13-signature model showed 87.88%/81.08% sensitivity/specificity, and 80%/75% in the test set. Blood contained most expanded thyroid clonotypes exceeding 0.001 frequency. The study's model predicted ophthalmopathy progression at about 68% sensitivity and 72% to 75% specificity.

This CDR3 has 14 amino acids. Germline V gives CDR1 DFQATT, CDR2 SNEGSKA (reference sequence). The J segment lost 7 bases and the V segment lost 6 bases, leaving 7 bases of the junction unmatched. Amplification of TCR beta CDR3 regions used RNA transcripts. The workflow started with a first-round RT-PCR run with HTBI primers and then moved on to a second-round multiplex PCR. Using its own MiXCR run on the multiplex PCR reads, TCRdb lists one record per CDR3 protein. This repertoire shows about 220,000 distinct CDR3 sequences, roughly 21% found once; its top ten account for roughly 39%. What was sequenced was peripheral blood. The clonotype originates from a woman between 50 and 59 years old with Graves' ophthalmopathy. V gene TRBV20-1 combines with J gene TRBJ2-1, with TRBD2 matching over 12 bases. The CDR3: CSATTSGRMNEQFF. The DNA of the CDR3 is TGCAGTGCGACCACTAGCGGGAGGATGAATGAGCAGTTCTTC.